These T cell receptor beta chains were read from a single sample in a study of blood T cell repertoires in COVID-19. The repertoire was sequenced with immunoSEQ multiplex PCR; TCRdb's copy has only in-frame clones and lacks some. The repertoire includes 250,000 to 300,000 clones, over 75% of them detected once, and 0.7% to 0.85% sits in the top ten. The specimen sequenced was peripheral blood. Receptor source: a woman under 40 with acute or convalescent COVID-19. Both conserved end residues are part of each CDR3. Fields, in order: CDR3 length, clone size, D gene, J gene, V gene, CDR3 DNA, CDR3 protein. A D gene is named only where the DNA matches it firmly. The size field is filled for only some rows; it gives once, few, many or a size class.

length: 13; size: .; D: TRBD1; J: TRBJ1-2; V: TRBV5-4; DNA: TGTGCCAGCAGCTTTAGACAGGGGAACGGCTACACCTTC; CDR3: CASSFRQGNGYTF
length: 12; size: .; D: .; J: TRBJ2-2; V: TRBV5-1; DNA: TGCGCCAGCAGTCTTAACACCGGGGAGCTGTTTTTT; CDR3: CASSLNTGELFF
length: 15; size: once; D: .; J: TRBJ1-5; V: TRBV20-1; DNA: TGCAGTGCTAGTTTCTCACAGGATAGCAATCAGCCCCAGCATTTT; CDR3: CSASFSQDSNQPQHF
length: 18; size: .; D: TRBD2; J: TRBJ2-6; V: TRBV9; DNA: TGTGCCAGCAGCGTAAGGGGGGGACTAGCGTTTGGGGCCAACGTCCTGACTTTC; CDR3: CASSVRGGLAFGANVLTF
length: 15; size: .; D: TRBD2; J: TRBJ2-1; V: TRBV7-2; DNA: TGTGCCAGCAGCCCCGGATATAGGACTAGCAATGAGCAGTTCTTC; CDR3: CASSPGYRTSNEQFF
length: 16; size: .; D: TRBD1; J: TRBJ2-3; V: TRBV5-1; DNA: TGCGCCAGCAGCTCAATGACAGGGGGTCGGACAGATACGCAGTATTTT; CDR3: CASSSMTGGRTDTQYF
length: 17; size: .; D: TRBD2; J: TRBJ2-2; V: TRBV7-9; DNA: TGTGCCAGCAGCTTAGTGGTAGGACTAGGAATGACCGGGGAGCTGTTTTTT; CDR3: CASSLVVGLGMTGELFF
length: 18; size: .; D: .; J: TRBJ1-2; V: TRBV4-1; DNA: TGCGCCAGCAGGGCCCCGGCAGGGGCGGGGGTGGAGGGATATGGCTACACCTTC; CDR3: CASRAPAGAGVEGYGYTF
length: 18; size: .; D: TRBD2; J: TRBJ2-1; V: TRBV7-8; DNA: TGTGCCAGCAGCTTAGTACTACAGGGAGCGGGAGGGCCTGGTGAGCAGTTCTTC; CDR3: CASSLVLQGAGGPGEQFF
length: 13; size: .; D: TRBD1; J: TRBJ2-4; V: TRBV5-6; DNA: TGTGCCAGCAGCGCTGACAGGGAATTCATTCAGTACTTC; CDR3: CASSADREFIQYF
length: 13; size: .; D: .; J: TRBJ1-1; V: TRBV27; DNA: TGTGCCAGCAGTTCCCTGCTAGGGACAGAAGCTTTCTTT; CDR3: CASSSLLGTEAFF
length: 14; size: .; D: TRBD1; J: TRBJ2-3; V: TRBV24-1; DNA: TGTGCCACCAGTGACCCGGACAGGGTTGATACGCAGTATTTT; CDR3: CATSDPDRVDTQYF
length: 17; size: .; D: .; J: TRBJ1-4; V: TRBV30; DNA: TGTGCTGGGACCACACAGGGAGTCGCCGCAACTAATGAAAAACTGTTTTTT; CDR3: CAGTTQGVAATNEKLFF
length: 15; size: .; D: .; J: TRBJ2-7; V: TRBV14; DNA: TGTGCCAGCAGCCAGCCAGGGTTACCTTCCTACGAGCAGTACTTC; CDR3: CASSQPGLPSYEQYF
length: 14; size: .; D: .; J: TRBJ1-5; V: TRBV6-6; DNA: TGTGCCAGCAGTGACCAGGTCCACAATCAGCCCCAGCATTTT; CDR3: CASSDQVHNQPQHF
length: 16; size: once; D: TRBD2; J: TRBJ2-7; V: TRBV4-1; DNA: TGCGCCAGCAGCCAAGAGGTACTAGCGGGAGGGTACGAGCAGTACTTC; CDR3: CASSQEVLAGGYEQYF
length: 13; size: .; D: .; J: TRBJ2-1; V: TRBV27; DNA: TGTGCCAGCATTAAGGGGGACGGGAATGAGCAGTTCTTC; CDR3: CASIKGDGNEQFF
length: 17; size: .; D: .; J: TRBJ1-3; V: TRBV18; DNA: TGTGCCAGCTTCCCACACGGACAATTCAGCTCTGGAAACACCATATATTTT; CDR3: CASFPHGQFSSGNTIYF
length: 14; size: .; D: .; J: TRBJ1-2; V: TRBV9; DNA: TGTGCCAGCAGCCTCAGCTTGGAGAACTATGGCTACACCTTC; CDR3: CASSLSLENYGYTF
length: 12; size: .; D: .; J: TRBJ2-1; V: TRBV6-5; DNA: TGTGCCAGCAACCAGGGCGGGGATGAGCAGTTCTTC; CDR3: CASNQGGDEQFF
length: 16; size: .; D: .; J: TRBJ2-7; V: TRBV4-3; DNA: TGCGCCAGCAGCCAAGAGCTCTCGGGGTTTTTATACGAGCAGTACTTC; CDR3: CASSQELSGFLYEQYF
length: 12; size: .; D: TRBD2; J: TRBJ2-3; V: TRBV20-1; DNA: TGCAGTGCTAGTGCGGGAGCGGATACGCAGTATTTT; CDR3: CSASAGADTQYF
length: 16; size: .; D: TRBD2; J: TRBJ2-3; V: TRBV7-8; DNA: TGTGCCAGCAGCCACAGGACTAGCGGAAGCACAGATACGCAGTATTTT; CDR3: CASSHRTSGSTDTQYF
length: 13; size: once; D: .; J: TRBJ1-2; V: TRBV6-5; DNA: TGTGCCAGCAGGGCCGGGGAATTCTATGGCTACACCTTC; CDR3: CASRAGEFYGYTF
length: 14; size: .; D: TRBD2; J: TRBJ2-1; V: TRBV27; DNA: TGTGCCAGCATGAGCGGGAGCTCCTACAATGAGCAGTTCTTC; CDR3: CASMSGSSYNEQFF
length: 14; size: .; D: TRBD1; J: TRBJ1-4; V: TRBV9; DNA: TGTGCCAGCAGCGTGACAGGGTATCATGAAAAACTGTTTTTT; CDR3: CASSVTGYHEKLFF
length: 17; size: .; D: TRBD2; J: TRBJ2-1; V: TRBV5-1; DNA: TGCGCCAGCAGCTTGAAACTAGCGGGAGGACCTTACAATGAGCAGTTCTTC; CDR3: CASSLKLAGGPYNEQFF
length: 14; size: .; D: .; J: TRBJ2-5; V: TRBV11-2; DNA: TGTGCCAGCAGCTTGGCCGGCGGCCAAGAGACCCAGTACTTC; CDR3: CASSLAGGQETQYF
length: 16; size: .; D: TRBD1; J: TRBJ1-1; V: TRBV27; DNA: TGTGCCAGCAGTTTATCCCAGGGGGAAATGAACACTGAAGCTTTCTTT; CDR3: CASSLSQGEMNTEAFF
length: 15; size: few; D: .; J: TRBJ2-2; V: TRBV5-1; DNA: TGCGCCAGCAGCCAACGGGGACAGAACACCGGGGAGCTGTTTTTT; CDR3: CASSQRGQNTGELFF
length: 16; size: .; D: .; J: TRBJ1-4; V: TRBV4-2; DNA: TGTGCCAGCAGCCAAGAGGGCCGAACAACTAATGAAAAACTGTTTTTT; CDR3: CASSQEGRTTNEKLFF
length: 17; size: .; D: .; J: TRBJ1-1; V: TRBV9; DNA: TGTGCCAGCAGCCTTCAACCCACCGGACAGTCGGGCGCTGAAGCTTTCTTT; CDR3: CASSLQPTGQSGAEAFF
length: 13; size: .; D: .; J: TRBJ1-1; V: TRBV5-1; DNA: TGCGCCAGCAGCCAGACAGGCAACACTGAAGCTTTCTTT; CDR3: CASSQTGNTEAFF
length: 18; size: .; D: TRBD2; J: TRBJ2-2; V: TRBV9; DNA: TGTGCCAGCAGCGTAGACACGGGGACTAGCGGGATCTCCGGGGAGCTGTTTTTT; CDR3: CASSVDTGTSGISGELFF
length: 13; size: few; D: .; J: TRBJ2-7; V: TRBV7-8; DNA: TGTGCCAGCAGCTTAAAATATACCGGCGAGCAGTACTTC; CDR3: CASSLKYTGEQYF
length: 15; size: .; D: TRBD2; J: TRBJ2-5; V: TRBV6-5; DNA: TGTGCCAGCAGTCCTCTAGCGGGAGCCCAAGAGACCCAGTACTTC; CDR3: CASSPLAGAQETQYF
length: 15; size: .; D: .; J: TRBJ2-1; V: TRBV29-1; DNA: TGCAGCGTTGGGCGCGCAGGCAGCTCCTACAATGAGCAGTTCTTC; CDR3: CSVGRAGSSYNEQFF
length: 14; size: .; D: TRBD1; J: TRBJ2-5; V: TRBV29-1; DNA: TGCAGCGTCTGGACAGGGGGCGCAGGGGAGACCCAGTACTTC; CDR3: CSVWTGGAGETQYF
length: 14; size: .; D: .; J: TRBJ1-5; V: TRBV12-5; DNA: TGTGCTAGTGGTTTGGACAGGTCGAATCAGCCCCAGCATTTT; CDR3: CASGLDRSNQPQHF
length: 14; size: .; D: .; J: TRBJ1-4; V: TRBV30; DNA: TGTGCCTGGAGTGGGCGGCAGGGGAATGAAAAACTGTTTTTT; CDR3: CAWSGRQGNEKLFF
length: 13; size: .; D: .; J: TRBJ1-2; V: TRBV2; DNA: TGTGCCAGCAGTGGGACTTTCGGCTATGGCTACACCTTC; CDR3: CASSGTFGYGYTF
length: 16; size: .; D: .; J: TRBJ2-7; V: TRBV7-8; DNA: TGTGCCAGCAGCCCCCATGGGAGAGGCAACGCTTACGAGCAGTACTTC; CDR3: CASSPHGRGNAYEQYF
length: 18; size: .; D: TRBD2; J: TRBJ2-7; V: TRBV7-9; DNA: TGTGCCAGCAGCCCCCGCACCCTTCGGGAGGGAGGAGGGTACGAGCAGTACTTC; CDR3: CASSPRTLREGGGYEQYF
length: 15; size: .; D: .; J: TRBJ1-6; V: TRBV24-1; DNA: TGTGCCACCAGTGATTCGACTGAGTTTAATTCACCCCTCCACTTT; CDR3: CATSDSTEFNSPLHF
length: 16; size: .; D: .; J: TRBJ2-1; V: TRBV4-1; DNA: TGCGCCAGCAGCCAAGTCCGCGTCAGGGTTTACAATGAGCAGTTCTTC; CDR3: CASSQVRVRVYNEQFF
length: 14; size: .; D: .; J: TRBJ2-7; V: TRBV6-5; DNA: TGTGCCACCCGAGGCCGAGCGGTGATCTACGAGCAGTACTTC; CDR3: CATRGRAVIYEQYF
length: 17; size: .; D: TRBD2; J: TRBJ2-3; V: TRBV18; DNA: TGTGCCAGCTCACTTTCCGAGGGACTAGCGGGAGTAGATACGCAGTATTTT; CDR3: CASSLSEGLAGVDTQYF
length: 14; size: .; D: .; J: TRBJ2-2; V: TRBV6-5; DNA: TGTGCCAGCAGAAAGGGACTTTATACCGGGGAGCTGTTTTTT; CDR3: CASRKGLYTGELFF
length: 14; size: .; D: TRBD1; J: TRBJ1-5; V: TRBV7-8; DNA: TGTGCCAGCTCAAAAACAGGGGGCGGACAGCCCCAGCATTTT; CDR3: CASSKTGGGQPQHF
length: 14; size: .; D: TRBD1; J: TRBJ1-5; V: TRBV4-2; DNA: TGTGCCAGCAGCCAGGAGGACAGGGATCAGCCCCAGCATTTT; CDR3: CASSQEDRDQPQHF
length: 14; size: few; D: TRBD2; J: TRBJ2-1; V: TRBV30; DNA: TGTGCCTCTACTAGCGGAAGTTCGGGGAATGAGCAGTTCTTC; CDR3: CASTSGSSGNEQFF
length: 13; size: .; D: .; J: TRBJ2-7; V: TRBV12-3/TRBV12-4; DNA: TGTGCCAGCAGTTGGGGGGAAGGCGCCGAGCAGTACTTC; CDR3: CASSWGEGAEQYF
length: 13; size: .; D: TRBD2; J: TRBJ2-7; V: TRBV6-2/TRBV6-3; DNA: TGTGCCAGCAGCCGCGGGGGTGGCTACGAGCAGTACTTC; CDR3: CASSRGGGYEQYF
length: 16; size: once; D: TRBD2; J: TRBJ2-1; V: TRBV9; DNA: TGTGCCAGCAGCGGGACTAGCGGAGTAGCATACAATGAGCAGTTCTTC; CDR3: CASSGTSGVAYNEQFF
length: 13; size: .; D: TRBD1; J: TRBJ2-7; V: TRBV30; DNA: TGTGCCTGTTCGACAGGGGTTAGATACGAGCAGTACTTC; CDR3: CACSTGVRYEQYF